This TCR beta chain came from a study of shared clonotypes between healthy human individuals. Study in general: A couple of women and three men aged 18 to 49 made up the donors. Three plates each covered CD4 naive and memory; CD8 naive two, CD8 memory one.

An assay was performed, and its level was deep. Clones were read by immunoSEQ multiplex PCR, and TCRdb kept only the in-frame ones, dropping some. This repertoire shows some 980,000 clones, less than 85% found once; its top ten account for around 1.4%. This CDR3 comprises 15 residues. Germline lookup yields CDR1 SGHRS and CDR2 YFSETQ. Trimming removed 0 bases from V and 0 bases from J, with 9 bases in between. In its sample, this clone was seen once. This clonotype was obtained from a man between 18 and 35 years old in good health. The sample taken for sequencing was memory CD4+ T cells sorted from blood. Subset described: CD45RA-negative fraction. The J gene is TRBJ1-1, the V gene TRBV5-1; a possible D gene is TRBD1 (5 bases). In nucleotides, the CDR3 is TGCGCCAGCAGCTTGGTTGGACAACTGAACACTGAAGCTTTCTTT. As protein: CASSLVGQLNTEAFF.